The 16 T cell receptor beta chains reported below all come from one sample, sequenced in a study of identical twins. TCRdb used MiXCR to reprocess the 5' RACE reads, holding one entry per CDR3 protein. The table has about 530,000 distinct CDR3 sequences, about 20% seen once; the top ten hold approximately 0.48%. This sample was also put to use in a study of yellow fever vaccine responses in identical twins.

The sample comprised CD4+ T cells sorted from blood. These receptors all stem from a woman between 18 and 29 years old in good health.

This clonotype has a single count. This rearrangement joins TRBV7-6 to TRBJ2-2; tentative D call: TRBD1 (5 bases). This CDR3 contains 13 residues. V lost 6 bases and J 6 bases, leaving 11 bases between the germline ends. Germline-derived CDR1 and CDR2 are SGHVS and FNYEAQ. CDR3 protein: CASRTVEAGELFF. The CDR3 nucleotides read TGTGCCAGCAGGACAGTGGAAGCCGGGGAGCTGTTTTTT.

CDR3 region: CASSPPFERDTQYF. The CDR3 region has the DNA TGTGCCAGCTCACCACCATTTGAGAGAGATACGCAGTATTTT. The chain carries TRBV18 and TRBJ2-3; no reliable D call. This CDR3 has 14 amino acids. Trimming removed 0 bases at V and 5 bases at J, with 9 bases between. Germline CDR1 KGHSH, CDR2 LQKENI. Using reference TRBV18 and TRBJ2-3 for the parts outside the CDR3, the full variable domain is NAGVMQNPRHLVRRRGQEARLRCSPMKGHSHVYWYRQLPEEGLKFMVYLQKENIIDESGMPKERFSAEFPKEGPSILRIQQVVRGDSAAYFCASSPPFERDTQYFGPGTRLTVL.

This rearrangement joins TRBV6-1 to TRBJ1-1; no clear D gene. Trimming cost V 6 bases and J 7 bases, with 15 bases left between them. The germline V gene has CDR1 MNHNS and CDR2 SASEGT. The CDR3 length is 13 residues. CDR3 protein: CASSSLRGNEAFF. The CDR3 coding sequence is TGTGCCAGCAGCTCCCTCCGTGGGAATGAAGCTTTCTTT.

This clonotype came up a few times. The chain uses TRBV7-2 and TRBJ1-2; D not certain. Germline V gene sequence: CDR1 SGHTA, CDR2 FQGNSA. The CDR3 length is 14 residues. V lost 3 bases, J lost 8 bases, and 16 bases lay in between. Here the CDR3 reads CASSLGSVGYGYTF. CDR3 in DNA: TGTGCCAGCAGCTTGGGCTCGGTAGGATACGGCTACACCTTC. Looking up the rest from reference TRBV7-2 and TRBJ1-2 gives the full variable domain: GAGVSQSPSNKVTEKGKDVELRCDPISGHTALYWYRQSLGQGLEFLIYFQGNSAPDKSGLPSDRFSAERTGGSVSTLTIQRTQQEDSAVYLCASSLGSVGYGYTFGSGTRLTVV.

This clonotype was seen only a few times. The chain employs TRBV6-1 and TRBJ2-4; TRBD2 matches at 10 bases. Germline-derived CDR1 and CDR2 are MNHNS and SASEGT. This CDR3 has 16 residues. The trim removed 2 bases at V and 7 bases at J, leaving 8 bases unmatched. The CDR3 loop reads CASSEIASGGGNIQYF. The CDR3 region has the DNA TGTGCCAGCAGTGAAATTGCTAGCGGGGGCGGGAACATTCAGTACTTC.

Only a few counts were recorded for this clonotype. The gene calls are TRBV5-4 and TRBJ1-5, with TRBD1 as a possible D gene (6 bases). Trimming took off 4 bases at V and 2 bases at J, with 13 bases between the two ends. Germline CDR1 reads SGHNT; CDR2 reads YYREEE (reference sequence). The CDR3 contains 15 residues. The CDR3 spells CASSRDGGRNQPQHF. The CDR3 nucleotides are TGTGCCAGCAGCAGGGACGGGGGGCGCAATCAGCCCCAGCATTTT. Combining the CDR3 with reference TRBV5-4 and TRBJ1-5 gives the whole variable domain ETGVTQSPTHLIKTRGQQVTLRCSSQSGHNTVSWYQQALGQGPQFIFQYYREEENGRGNFPPRFSGLQFPNYSSELNVNALELDDSALYLCASSRDGGRNQPQHFGDGTRLSIL.

The chain uses TRBV20-1 and TRBJ2-5; the match to TRBD2 covers 9 bases. The CDR3 totals 14 residues. CDR1 is DFQATT, CDR2 SNEGSKA, per germline (reference sequence). Trimming took 2 bases from V and 5 from J; bases not matched to a gene: 6. CDR3 DNA sequence: TGCAGTGCTAGACGCGGGAGGGAGGGGGAGACCCAGTACTTC. Translation: CSARRGREGETQYF.

The chain employs TRBV27 and TRBJ2-1; 11 positions agree with TRBD2. This CDR3 is built from 15 residues. V shed 7 bases, J shed 3 bases, and the junction held 5 bases outside the gene matches. Per germline, CDR1 MNHEY and CDR2 SMNVEV (reference sequence). This chain's CDR3 is CASILSGRGYNEQFF. The CDR3 coding sequence is TGTGCCAGCATCCTTAGCGGGAGGGGCTACAATGAGCAGTTCTTC.

The gene calls are TRBV29-1 and TRBJ2-5; D is ambiguous. V was trimmed by 4 bases and J by 5 bases, leaving 17 bases between them. Looked up from germline, CDR1 is SQVTM and CDR2 is ANQGSEA. The CDR3 loop spans 14 amino acids. The CDR3 DNA sequence: TGCAGCGTTGGTGGTCTGCTAAAACGGGAGACCCAGTACTTC. This encodes CSVGGLLKRETQYF.

This chain links TRBV6-1 with TRBJ2-2; 10 bases map to TRBD2. The CDR3 contains 17 residues. Germline CDR1 and CDR2: MNHNS and SASEGT. The ends lost 1 base at V and 1 base at J; junction bases unmatched: 3. This CDR3 is CASSEGASGGNTGELFF. CDR3 in DNA: TGTGCCAGCAGTGAAGGGGCTAGCGGGGGGAACACCGGGGAGCTGTTTTTT.

The chain employs TRBV7-2 and TRBJ2-2, with D tentatively TRBD1 (5 bases). V was cut by 3 bases and J by 1 base, with 9 bases left in between. This CDR3 region has 15 residues. Germline V lookup: CDR1 SGHTA, CDR2 FQGNSA. The CDR3 loop is CASSFGHQNTGELFF. The DNA of the CDR3 is TGTGCCAGCAGCTTCGGACACCAGAACACCGGGGAGCTGTTTTTT.

This clonotype was observed a handful of times. The chain is built from TRBV4-2 and TRBJ2-7, with 11 bases aligning to TRBD2. CDR1 and CDR2 (germline): LGHNA, YNFKEQ. The CDR3 sequence is 18 residues long. V was pared by 0 bases and J by 1 base, with 8 bases of the junction left unmatched. As DNA, the CDR3 is TGTGCCAGCAGCCAAGATCCGGCTAGCGGGAGGTTTTCCTACGAGCAGTACTTC. It specifies CASSQDPASGRFSYEQYF.

The chain couples TRBV4-2 to TRBJ2-7; TRBD2 matches 7 bases. J was trimmed by 4 bases and V by 1 base; bases with no gene match: 4. The CDR3 covers 14 residues. Germline V gene lookup returns CDR1 LGHNA and CDR2 YNFKEQ. The CDR3 sequence: CASSQAKAGYEQYF. DNA for the CDR3: TGTGCCAGCAGCCAAGCTAAAGCGGGATACGAGCAGTACTTC.

This clonotype showed up just a few times. The chain links TRBV7-2 to TRBJ1-1; D not resolved. The CDR3 extends over 16 amino acids. From germline, CDR1 is SGHTA and CDR2 FQGNSA. The V end was cut by 3 bases, the J end by 0 bases, with 14 bases between. DNA for the CDR3: TGTGCCAGCAGCTTGACCCCTAAGGGTGTGAACACTGAAGCTTTCTTT. It encodes CASSLTPKGVNTEAFF.

The table lists this clonotype with a few counts. V is TRBV4-1 and J is TRBJ2-5, with D possibly being TRBD1 (6 bases). V was cut by 2 bases and J by 1 base, with 11 bases left in between. Germline V gene data show CDR1 as MGHRA and CDR2 as YSYEKL. The CDR3 sequence is 15 residues long. CDR3 amino acids: CASSQPGTTQETQYF. The CDR3 nucleotides are TGCGCCAGCAGCCAACCGGGGACAACCCAAGAGACCCAGTACTTC.

V and J are TRBV5-5 and TRBJ2-2, with 8 positions matching TRBD1. There are 16 residues in the CDR3. Germline CDR1 SGHKS, CDR2 YYEKEE (reference sequence). The trim removed 4 bases at V and 3 bases at J, leaving 8 bases unmatched. CDR3 DNA sequence: TGTGCCAGCAGCCAACCCGACAGGGGAGACACCGGGGAGCTGTTTTTT. Encoded protein: CASSQPDRGDTGELFF.